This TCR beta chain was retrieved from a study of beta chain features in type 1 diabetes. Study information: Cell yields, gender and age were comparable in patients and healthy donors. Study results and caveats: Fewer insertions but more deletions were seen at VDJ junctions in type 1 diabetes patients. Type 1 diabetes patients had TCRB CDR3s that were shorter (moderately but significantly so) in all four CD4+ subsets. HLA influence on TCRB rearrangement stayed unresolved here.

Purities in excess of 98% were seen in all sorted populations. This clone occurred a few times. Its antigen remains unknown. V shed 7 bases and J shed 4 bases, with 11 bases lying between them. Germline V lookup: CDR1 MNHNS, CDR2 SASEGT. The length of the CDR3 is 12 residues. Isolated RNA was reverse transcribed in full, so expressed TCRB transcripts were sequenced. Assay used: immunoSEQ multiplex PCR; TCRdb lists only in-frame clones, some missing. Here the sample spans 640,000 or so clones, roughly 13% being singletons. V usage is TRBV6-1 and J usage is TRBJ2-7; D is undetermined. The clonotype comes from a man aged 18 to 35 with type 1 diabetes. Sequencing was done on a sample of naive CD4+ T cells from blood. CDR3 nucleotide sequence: TGTGCCAGCAATGGTCCCCGATACGAGCAGTACTTC. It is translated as CASNGPRYEQYF.